Below, 21 T cell receptor beta chains from the same sample are listed, as sequenced in a study of shared clonotypes between healthy human individuals. The assay was immunoSEQ multiplex PCR, and TCRdb's table has in-frame clones only and misses some. Of some 2,400,000 clones listed, nearly 97% are singletons. The sample consisted of naive CD4+ T cells sorted from blood. Subset here: CD45RA+ positively selected. These receptors all come from a man aged 18 to 30 in good health.

The chain joins TRBV4-3 to TRBJ1-6; D not resolved. Germline V gives CDR1 LGHNA, CDR2 YSLEER. The CDR3 length is 14 residues. V dropped 0 bases and J dropped 13 bases, with 13 bases sitting between them. The CDR3 region has the DNA TGCGCCAGCAGCCAAGATCGGCAGGCGGCCCCCCTCCACTTT. It yields the protein CASSQDRQAAPLHF.

Here the CDR3 DNA reads TGTGCCAGCACTCAGAAACCCCGGGACAGCACCACCTTC. It specifies CASTQKPRDSTTF. The rearrangement uses TRBV28 and TRBJ1-2; 7 bases are shared with TRBD1. This CDR3 comprises 13 residues. CDR1 is MDHEN and CDR2 is SYDVKM in the germline V gene. Losses at the gene ends were 7 bases for V and 13 bases for J; bases not matched to a gene: 15.

The rearrangement joins TRBV28 to TRBJ1-2, with D possibly TRBD1 on 6 matching bases. Trimming took off 3 bases at V and 4 bases at J, with 12 bases between the two ends. CDR1 and CDR2 (germline): MDHEN, SYDVKM. The CDR3 runs to 14 residues. The CDR3 DNA is TGTGCCAGCAGTTTGGGGGCGGATCGCTATGGCTACACCTTC. As protein: CASSLGADRYGYTF.

The V call is TRBV9, the J call TRBJ1-1, with D tentatively TRBD1 (6 bases). The CDR3 covers 17 residues. Trimming left V 0 bases short and J 5 bases short, with 20 bases between. Per germline, CDR1 SGDLS and CDR2 YYNGEE. This CDR3 is CASSVDGGMALRTEAFF. The CDR3 DNA sequence: TGTGCCAGCAGCGTAGACGGGGGCATGGCCCTGCGTACTGAAGCTTTCTTT.

V usage is TRBV7-3 and J usage is TRBJ2-1; 9 bases are shared with TRBD2. The J segment lost 6 bases and the V segment lost 5 bases, leaving 11 bases of the junction unmatched. The CDR3 extends over 16 amino acids. Germline V lookup: CDR1 SGHTA, CDR2 FQGTGA. DNA for the CDR3: TGTGCCAGCAGCCCCGGGGCGAGCGGGGGGACCAATGAGCAGTTCTTC. As protein: CASSPGASGGTNEQFF.

The chain employs TRBV5-4 and TRBJ1-6; no firm D call. Germline V gene sequence: CDR1 SGHNT, CDR2 YYREEE (reference sequence). Trimming stripped 4 bases from V and 2 bases from J, with 16 bases between. The CDR3 loop spans 17 amino acids. CDR3 DNA: TGTGCCAGCAGCCCTTTTTCCTCCGGAGCCTATAATTCACCCCTCCACTTT. It yields the protein CASSPFSSGAYNSPLHF.

This clone was counted a single time. The CDR3 sequence is CASSAQGAGSAFF. The CDR3 DNA reads TGTGCCAGCAGTGCACAGGGGGCGGGGTCGGCTTTCTTT. The V gene is TRBV28, the J gene TRBJ1-1; TRBD1 aligns across 9 bases. CDR3 length: 13 residues. Germline loops: CDR1 MDHEN, CDR2 SYDVKM. The ends lost 5 bases at V and 11 bases at J; junction bases unmatched: 9.

The chain has TRBV20-1 and TRBJ2-5; TRBD2 aligns across 7 bases. CDR3 length: 11 amino acids. CDR1 is DFQATT and CDR2 is SNEGSKA in the germline V gene (reference sequence). Trimming removed 5 bases from V and 7 bases from J; junction bases left unmatched: 4. This chain's CDR3 is CSAGIAGTQYF. The CDR3 DNA follows: TGCAGTGCTGGGATAGCGGGGACCCAGTACTTC.

The rearrangement links TRBV2 to TRBJ2-3; 7 bases agree with TRBD2. Germline CDR1 is SNHLY and CDR2 is FYNNEI. Losses at the gene ends were 5 bases for V and 2 bases for J; bases not matched to a gene: 4. The CDR3 is 14 amino acids. The CDR3 DNA reads TGTGCCAGCAGTAAACTAGCGTCCACAGATACGCAGTATTTT. Encoded protein: CASSKLASTDTQYF. The variable domain in full, completed from reference TRBV2 and TRBJ2-3, reads EPEVTQTPSHQVTQMGQEVILRCVPISNHLYFYWYRQILGQKVEFLVSFYNNEISEKSEIFDDQFSVERPDGSNFTLKIRSTKLEDSAMYFCASSKLASTDTQYFGPGTRLTVL.

CDR3 DNA sequence: TGTGCCAGGGACAGGGGGGTGATTGGCTACACCTTC. Translating gives CARDRGVIGYTF. This chain uses TRBV30 with TRBJ1-2; 11 bases fit TRBD1. With 8 bases clipped from V and 7 bases from J, the junction kept 6 bases outside the gene matches. Germline V gives CDR1 GTSNPN, CDR2 SVGIG (reference sequence). The CDR3 covers 12 residues.

V and J are TRBV27 and TRBJ1-4; D gene unclear. The germline V gene has CDR1 MNHEY and CDR2 SMNVEV (reference sequence). V was shortened by 5 bases and J by 2 bases, with 12 bases between the two germline ends. This CDR3 spans 15 amino acids. This CDR3 reads CASSTAGITNEKLFF. As DNA, the CDR3 is TGTGCCAGCAGTACCGCTGGTATTACTAATGAAAAACTGTTTTTT.

V and J are TRBV10-3 and TRBJ2-3; 7 nucleotides agree with TRBD2. The CDR3 loop spans 13 amino acids. Germline V gene lookup returns CDR1 ENHRY and CDR2 SYGVKD. The V segment lost 8 bases and the J segment 4 bases; nucleotides outside the gene matches: 6. In DNA, the CDR3 is TGTGCCATCGCTTGGACTAGTTCAGATACGCAGTATTTT. This translates into CAIAWTSSDTQYF.

In the case of this clone: Other DNA sequences from this sample encode an identical CDR3 as well. The chain combines TRBV9 with TRBJ1-1, with D uncertain. Germline CDR1 reads SGDLS; CDR2 reads YYNGEE. Deletions cut 0 bases from V and 1 base from J, with 7 bases between. This CDR3 spans 14 amino acids. The CDR3 DNA reads as TGTGCCAGCAGCGTAGGCCCTGAGAACACTGAAGCTTTCTTT. Residues: CASSVGPENTEAFF.

The CDR3 DNA sequence: TGTGCCAGCAGCCCTAACTACGAGCAGTACTTC. It translates to CASSPNYEQYF. The chain combines TRBV6-1 with TRBJ2-7, with D unresolved. CDR1 and CDR2 from the germline V gene are MNHNS and SASEGT. Trimming left V 6 bases short and J 3 bases short, with 6 bases between. The CDR3 is 11 residues long.

The V gene is TRBV30, the J gene TRBJ2-2; 12 nucleotides line up with TRBD2. CDR3 length equals 17 residues. V shed 4 bases, J shed 7 bases, and the junction held 13 bases outside the gene matches. The germline V gene has CDR1 GTSNPN and CDR2 SVGIG (reference sequence). The CDR3 protein is CAWILGGLAGWGGELFF. The CDR3 DNA follows: TGTGCCTGGATCTTGGGAGGACTAGCGGGATGGGGCGGGGAGCTGTTTTTT. The entire variable domain, with the rest obtained from reference TRBV30 and TRBJ2-2, is as follows: SQTIHQWPATLVQPVGSPLSLECTVEGTSNPNLYWYRQAAGRGLQLLFYSVGIGQISSEVPQNLSASRPQDRQFILSSKKLLLSDSGFYLCAWILGGLAGWGGELFFGEGSRLTVL.

Remarks on this clone: Other DNA sequences of this sample code for an identical CDR3. CDR3 nucleotide sequence: TGTGCCAGCAGCTTTAGCGGGGCCCAAGAGACCCAGTACTTC. This sequence encodes CASSFSGAQETQYF. The rearrangement uses TRBV7-9 and TRBJ2-5; 8 bases agree with TRBD2. The trim removed 3 bases at V and 1 base at J, leaving 1 base unmatched. The CDR3 has 14 residues. Germline assignment: CDR1 SEHNR and CDR2 FQNEAQ (reference sequence).

The chain has TRBV5-1 and TRBJ2-1; 13 nucleotides agree with TRBD2. V lost 0 bases and J lost 5; bases outside the gene matches: 2. Germline lookup yields CDR1 SGHRS and CDR2 YFSETQ. The CDR3 has 16 residues. The CDR3 nucleotides read TGCGCCAGCAGCTTGGGTGGACTAGCGGGGGACAATGAGCAGTTCTTC. Its translation is CASSLGGLAGDNEQFF.

J is TRBJ1-5 and V is TRBV6-1; D unresolved. CDR3 length: 12 amino acids. The ends were cut back, 5 bases at V and 3 bases at J, with 5 bases in the middle. Germline V CDR1 and CDR2: MNHNS, SASEGT. DNA for the CDR3: TGTGCCAGCAGTACCTCCAATCAGCCCCAGCATTTT. Its translation: CASSTSNQPQHF.

The chain combines TRBV28 with TRBJ2-7; D may be TRBD1 (8 bases). CDR3 length: 14 amino acids. V gave up 7 bases and J gave up 4 bases, with 17 bases separating them. Germline assignment: CDR1 MDHEN and CDR2 SYDVKM. The DNA for the CDR3 is TGTGCCAGCACACAGGGGGGGATAGAATACGAGCAGTACTTC. Translating it yields CASTQGGIEYEQYF.

The sample holds one count of this clone. The chain combines TRBV5-1 with TRBJ1-6; 8 bases fit TRBD1. CDR1 and CDR2 (germline): SGHRS, YFSETQ. This CDR3 comprises 14 residues. V lost 4 bases to trimming and J lost 9 bases; unmatched junction nucleotides: 6. For the CDR3, the DNA is TGCGCCAGCAGCCCGACAGGGGTAGGTTCACCCCTCCACTTT. As protein: CASSPTGVGSPLHF.

V is TRBV7-9 and J is TRBJ1-6, with 7 positions matching TRBD1. Losses at the gene ends were 2 bases for V and 9 bases for J; bases not matched to a gene: 7. CDR1 and CDR2 from the germline V gene are SEHNR and FQNEAQ (reference sequence). CDR3 size: 15 residues. The CDR3 region is CASSLLTGMSSPLHF. CDR3 DNA: TGTGCCAGCAGCTTACTGACAGGGATGAGTTCACCCCTCCACTTT.